This T cell receptor (beta chain) was profiled in a study of T cells in Graves' hyperthyroidism and ophthalmopathy. As for the study in general: It was at initial diagnosis, before any treatment, that peripheral blood was collected.

The sample holds a few counts of this clonotype. Antigen: not known. Study observations and caveats: The model made its ophthalmopathy prediction, and onset followed a median approximately 6 months later.

Germline V lookup: CDR1 ENHRY, CDR2 SYGVKD. The CDR3 sequence is 13 residues long. Trimming removed 5 bases at V and 4 bases at J, with 9 bases between. The TCR beta CDR3 regions underwent amplification using RNA transcripts as the source. First-round RT-PCR with HTBI primers amplified the TCR CDR3 region. TCRdb fed the multiplex PCR reads into MiXCR, producing one record per CDR3 protein. The data show 300,000 to 400,000 distinct CDR3 sequences, roughly 14% seen once. Clinical symptoms, serum thyroxine and TRAb, thyroid ultrasound and orbital computed tomography together formed the diagnostic basis. Sequenced input: blood. The chain carries TRBV10-3 and TRBJ2-1; D gene unclear. This clonotype was obtained from a woman in her 30s with Graves' hyperthyroidism. The CDR3: CAISPVEYNEQFF. The CDR3 region has the DNA TGTGCCATCAGTCCAGTCGAATACAATGAGCAGTTCTTC.